This entry concerns a single TCR beta chain. The sample is drawn from a study of cytomegalovirus exposure and HLA in healthy donors. Study background: Among the approximately 400 genotyped donors, 65% to 90% were placed in the Caucasian-associated ancestry cluster.

The CDR3 runs to 16 residues. V lost 3 bases to trimming and J lost 4 bases; unmatched junction nucleotides: 5. Per germline, CDR1 SGDLS and CDR2 YYNGEE. PCR employed 60 Vbeta and 13 Jbeta primers. Sequencing was performed with immunoSEQ multiplex PCR; in TCRdb, only in-frame clones are kept and a portion is missing. The listing records about 160,000 clones. The sequenced sample was PBMCs. This TCR was recovered from a woman aged 55-70 years in good health and CMV-seronegative. V and J are TRBV9 and TRBJ2-1, with 12 bases matching TRBD2. CDR3 protein: CASSATSGGRYNEQFF. The CDR3, as DNA: TGTGCCAGCAGCGCAACTAGCGGGGGGCGATACAATGAGCAGTTCTTC.